The 9 T cell receptor beta chains in this list originate from one sample, sequenced in a study of T-cell reconstitution after alpha-beta-depleted transplantation in children. The library targeted TCRbeta and was prepared with unique molecular identifiers. TCRdb recomputed calls from the PCR reads with MiXCR, one row per CDR3 protein. The sample records about 300,000 distinct CDR3 sequences, 10% being singletons. The material sequenced was PBMCs, taken before TCRalphabeta/CD19-depleted stem cell transplant. These receptors all stem from a boy younger than two with acute myeloid leukemia, due to receive a stem cell transplant.

This clonotype has only a few counts. This rearrangement joins TRBV2 to TRBJ2-1; possibly TRBD1 or TRBD2 for D (5 bases each). In germline, CDR1 is SNHLY, CDR2 FYNNEI. Trimming cost V 8 bases and J 5 bases, with 16 bases left between them. CDR3 length: 14 residues. CDR3 in DNA: TGTGCCAGCGGGGGAGATGGGGGACACAATGAGCAGTTCTTC. Protein sequence: CASGGDGGHNEQFF.

This clonotype was seen many times. This chain links TRBV7-8 with TRBJ2-5, with 14 bases matching TRBD2. Germline V CDR1 and CDR2: SGHVS, FQNEAQ. The CDR3 consists of 17 residues. V lost 4 bases to trimming and J lost 7 bases; unmatched junction nucleotides: 11. This CDR3 is CASSYGTSGSGLGTQYF. For the CDR3, the DNA is TGTGCCAGCAGCTATGGGACTAGCGGGAGCGGGTTGGGGACCCAGTACTTC. The variable domain in full, completed from reference TRBV7-8 and TRBJ2-5, reads GAGVSQSPRYKVAKRGQDVALRCDPISGHVSLFWYQQALGQGPEFLTYFQNEAQLDKSGLPSDRFFAERPEGSVSTLKIQRTQQEDSAVYLCASSYGTSGSGLGTQYFGPGTRLLVL.

This clonotype has ten or more counts. The CDR3 loop reads CASSPRTGGIEKLFF. DNA for the CDR3: TGTGCCAGCAGCCCCCGGACAGGGGGAATTGAAAAACTGTTTTTT. V usage is TRBV6-1 and J usage is TRBJ1-4; TRBD1 matches 10 bases. There are 15 residues in the CDR3. V gave up 6 bases and J gave up 7 bases; unmatched junction bases: 8. Germline V gene lookup returns CDR1 MNHNS and CDR2 SASEGT.

The rearrangement joins TRBV3-1 to TRBJ1-2; TRBD1 matches at 9 bases. Germline loops: CDR1 LGHDT, CDR2 YNNKEL (reference sequence). V shed 8 bases and J 4 bases; nucleotides not matched to a gene: 17. The CDR3 is made up of 17 amino acids. The CDR3 sequence is CASCFGEGQGRFYGYTF. In DNA, the CDR3 is TGTGCCAGCTGTTTTGGGGAGGGACAGGGAAGGTTCTATGGCTACACCTTC. The full variable domain, with the rest looked up from reference TRBV3-1 and TRBJ1-2, is DTAVSQTPKYLVTQMGNDKSIKCEQNLGHDTMYWYKQDSKKFLKIMFSYNNKELIINETVPNRFSPKSPDKAHLNLHINSLELGDSAVYFCASCFGEGQGRFYGYTFGSGTRLTVV.

In this sample, this clonotype turned up many times. CDR3 nucleotide sequence: TGCAGTGCTAGAGTTGGCCTCTCTGGAAACACCATATATTTT. It yields the protein CSARVGLSGNTIYF. This chain connects TRBV20-1 to TRBJ1-3; no clear D gene. CDR1 and CDR2 (germline): DFQATT, SNEGSKA (reference sequence). V was cut by 1 base and J by 0 bases, with 7 bases left in between. The CDR3 has 14 amino acids.

The sample holds many counts of this clonotype. V is TRBV15 and J is TRBJ2-2, with a possible D match to TRBD2 (5 bases). Per germline, CDR1 LNHNV and CDR2 YYDKDF (reference sequence). This CDR3 has 12 amino acids. The V and J ends lost 10 bases and 4 bases respectively, with 10 bases between them. The CDR3 sequence is CAIMGATGELFF. CDR3 DNA sequence: TGTGCCATCATGGGAGCCACCGGGGAGCTGTTTTTT.

The chain is built from TRBV2 and TRBJ2-3; the D is unclear. The CDR3 sequence is 17 residues long. Germline V gene data show CDR1 as SNHLY and CDR2 as FYNNEI. Deletions cut 8 bases from V and 0 bases from J, with 21 bases between. The CDR3 region is CASEPYQGTWSTDTQYF. For the CDR3, the DNA is TGTGCCAGCGAACCCTACCAAGGCACCTGGAGCACAGATACGCAGTATTTT.

This rearrangement joins TRBV24-1 to TRBJ2-1; 9 nucleotides agree with TRBD2. The trim removed 6 bases at V and 1 base at J, leaving 18 bases unmatched. The germline gives CDR1 KGHDR, CDR2 SFDVKD. This CDR3 region has 20 residues. The CDR3 nucleotides read TGTGCCACCAGTAGCCCATCGCCCTCGGGGACTAGCCGATCCTACAATGAGCAGTTCTTC. It codes for CATSSPSPSGTSRSYNEQFF.

The table lists this clonotype with many counts. The CDR3 protein is CASSPGAVNTGELFF. In nucleotides, the CDR3 is TGTGCCAGCAGTCCCGGGGCAGTGAACACCGGGGAGCTGTTTTTT. V gene TRBV7-3 combines with J gene TRBJ2-2, with D perhaps given as TRBD1 or TRBD2 (5 bases each). Between the trimmed V and J ends, which lost 6 bases and 1 base, there was a span of 12 bases. CDR1 and CDR2 from the germline V gene are SGHTA and FQGTGA. CDR3 length equals 15 residues.